Reported below is one TCR beta chain. No antigen is known for it. This sample is drawn from a study of blood T cells in healthy people across ages. Study observations and caveats: More naive CD4+ cells and higher diversity were found in long-lived than in aged donors.

This CDR3 spans 14 amino acids. Germline lookup yields CDR1 MDHEN and CDR2 SYDVKM. V dropped 0 bases and J dropped 3 bases, with 8 bases sitting between them. Together with a sample-barcoded 5' primer, a J-beta primer mix was included in a second PCR lasting roughly 6 to 12 cycles. In TCRdb, the 5' RACE reads were re-called with MiXCR into one record per CDR3 protein. The data contain about 930,000 distinct CDR3 sequences, just under 30% of them singletons. This same sample was also taken into another study, of T cells of mothers and their children.

The sequenced sample consisted of blood. The rearrangement joins TRBV28 to TRBJ2-5; tentatively, D is TRBD1 (6 bases). The clonotype was recovered from a woman aged 35 to 49 in good health. The CDR3 coding sequence is TGTGCCAGCAGTTTATGGGACAGTAAAGAGACCCAGTACTTC. Residues: CASSLWDSKETQYF.